The 3 T cell receptor beta chains listed next were all sequenced from one sample in a study of T cells in narcolepsy. Sequenced by immunoSEQ multiplex PCR; TCRdb stores in-frame clones only, minus some. The sample contains tens of thousands of clones, just over 90% of which appear only once. Sequenced sample: CD45RA- memory CD4+ T cells from PBMCs. The receptors shown here come from a human donor with narcolepsy.

There are a few counts of this clone. The CDR3 sequence is CATSRYRGEQYF. CDR3 DNA: TGTGCCACCAGCAGATACAGGGGGGAGCAGTACTTC. This rearrangement joins TRBV15 to TRBJ2-7, with TRBD1 identical over 8 bases. With V trimmed by 2 bases and J by 7 bases, 1 base remained unmatched. Germline values: CDR1 LNHNV, CDR2 YYDKDF (reference sequence). The CDR3 covers 12 residues.

The V gene is TRBV15, the J gene TRBJ2-7; no clear D gene. Germline V gene lookup returns CDR1 LNHNV and CDR2 YYDKDF (reference sequence). CDR3 length: 11 amino acids. Trimming removed 6 bases from V and 5 bases from J, with 8 bases in between. The CDR3 nucleotides are TGTGCCACCAGTGTCAGCCACGAGCAGTACTTC. Amino acid sequence: CATSVSHEQYF. The full variable domain, in which reference TRBV15 and TRBJ2-7 provide the parts outside the CDR3, is DAMVIQNPRYQVTQFGKPVTLSCSQTLNHNVMYWYQQKSSQAPKLLFHYYDKDFNNEADTPDNFQSRRPNTSFCFLDIRSPGLGDTAMYLCATSVSHEQYFGPGTRLTVT.

This chain links TRBV5-4 with TRBJ1-5; D gene unclear. The CDR3 has 14 residues. Germline V gives CDR1 SGHNT, CDR2 YYREEE (reference sequence). V was cut by 0 bases and J by 6 bases, with 10 bases left in between. The CDR3 here is CASSLETVGQPQHF. As DNA, the CDR3 is TGTGCCAGCAGCTTGGAGACCGTGGGTCAGCCCCAGCATTTT. Full variable domain (rest looked up from reference TRBV5-4 and TRBJ1-5): ETGVTQSPTHLIKTRGQQVTLRCSSQSGHNTVSWYQQALGQGPQFIFQYYREEENGRGNFPPRFSGLQFPNYSSELNVNALELDDSALYLCASSLETVGQPQHFGDGTRLSIL.